Presented here are 15 T cell receptor beta chains from one specimen sequenced in a study of shared clonotypes between healthy human individuals. TCRdb's table, derived via immunoSEQ multiplex PCR, lists solely in-frame clones and lacks some. The table records roughly 320,000 clones, around 86% of them present only once. Material for sequencing was memory CD8+ T cells sorted from blood. Stated subset: CD45RO+ cells pooled with CCR7-negative TemRA cells. The source is a man younger than 30 in good health.

The chain combines TRBV5-1 with TRBJ1-1; D might be TRBD1 (5 bases). V was pared by 1 base and J by 4 bases, with 11 bases between. The CDR3 is made up of 14 amino acids. Germline CDR1 and CDR2: SGHRS and YFSETQ. The chain's CDR3 is CASSLYSGSTEAFF. The DNA for the CDR3 is TGCGCCAGCAGCTTGTACTCAGGGAGCACTGAAGCTTTCTTT.

The rearrangement uses TRBV7-9 and TRBJ2-7; D may be TRBD1 or TRBD2 (6 bases each). This CDR3 is built from 16 residues. The V end lost 4 bases, the J end lost 2 bases, and 18 bases lay between the germline ends. Germline V gene sequence: CDR1 SEHNR, CDR2 FQNEAQ (reference sequence). CDR3 in DNA: TGTGCCAGCAGCTCCCTCGGAGGGGGGAGTCCCTACGAGCAGTACTTC. Residues: CASSSLGGGSPYEQYF.

V and J are TRBV29-1 and TRBJ1-1; D is ambiguous. The length of the CDR3 is 12 residues. V lost 2 bases and J lost 6, with 10 bases in between. CDR1 and CDR2 from the germline V gene are SQVTM and ANQGSEA. The CDR3 DNA reads TGCAGCGTTGAAATGGGGTGGGCTGAAGCTTTCTTT. Its translation: CSVEMGWAEAFF.

For the CDR3, the DNA is TGTGCCAGCAGCATCGGACATACCTACGAGCAGTACTTC. This encodes CASSIGHTYEQYF. The chain links TRBV9 to TRBJ2-7; possible D gene TRBD1, 5 bases. The CDR3 has 13 amino acids. From germline, CDR1 is SGDLS and CDR2 YYNGEE. V shed 4 bases and J shed 2 bases, with 10 bases lying between them.

V is TRBV5-1 and J is TRBJ1-2, with 10 bases lining up with TRBD1. This CDR3 comprises 17 residues. Per germline, CDR1 SGHRS and CDR2 YFSETQ. The junction had 5 bases not matched to a gene; V was cut back by 0 bases and J by 0 bases. The CDR3 DNA is TGCGCCAGCAGCTTGGCGGGACAGGGGCGTACTAACTATGGCTACACCTTC. Translation gives CASSLAGQGRTNYGYTF.

This clone occurred once. The V call is TRBV4-1, the J call TRBJ1-6; no clear D. CDR3 length equals 17 residues. Trimming took 2 bases from V and 0 from J, leaving 11 bases between them. The germline CDR1 and CDR2 sequences are MGHRA and YSYEKL. CDR3 amino acids: CASSQNQRSSYNSPLHF. CDR3 bases: TGCGCCAGCAGCCAAAATCAGCGAAGCTCCTATAATTCACCCCTCCACTTT.

The chain has TRBV4-2 and TRBJ2-3, with D tentatively TRBD2 (6 bases). Trimming pared 3 bases from V and 1 base from J, leaving 11 bases between. CDR3 length: 15 amino acids. Germline V gene sequence: CDR1 LGHNA, CDR2 YNFKEQ. This chain's CDR3 is CASSQTSWGTDTQYF. The DNA for the CDR3 is TGTGCCAGCAGCCAGACTAGTTGGGGCACAGATACGCAGTATTTT.

This clone turned up a few times. V usage is TRBV18 and J usage is TRBJ2-5; perhaps TRBD2 as D (5 bases). The germline V gene encodes CDR1 KGHSH and CDR2 LQKENI. V was shortened by 1 base and J by 5 bases, with 14 bases between the two germline ends. The CDR3 is 15 amino acids. This CDR3 reads CASSPLVGEVETQYF. The CDR3 DNA is TGTGCCAGCTCACCACTCGTGGGAGAGGTGGAGACCCAGTACTTC.

The V and J genes are TRBV10-3 and TRBJ2-5; TRBD2 matches 13 bases. The closer fit of TRBJ2-7 to the DNA end suggests the J call may be wrong. The germline CDR1 and CDR2 sequences are ENHRY and SYGVKD. There are 17 residues in the CDR3. CDR3: CAIGGLAGVGDSYEQYF. The CDR3, as DNA: TGTGCCATCGGAGGACTAGCGGGAGTGGGGGATTCCTACGAGCAGTACTTC.

A remark on this clone: Other DNA sequences within the sample encode an identical CDR3. This chain connects TRBV27 to TRBJ2-7; D possibly corresponds to TRBD1 (5 bases). The CDR3 extends over 14 amino acids. Trimming cost V 6 bases and J 0 bases, with 12 bases left between them. Looked up from germline, CDR1 is MNHEY and CDR2 is SMNVEV (reference sequence). CDR3 loop: CASSPTGSSYEQYF. The CDR3 DNA sequence: TGTGCCAGCAGCCCAACAGGTTCCTCCTACGAGCAGTACTTC.

Only a few counts were recorded for this clone. J is TRBJ1-1 and V is TRBV11-3; D ambiguous. Germline lookup yields CDR1 SGHNT and CDR2 YENEEA. Trimming removed 5 bases at V and 1 base at J, with 17 bases between. The CDR3 totals 16 residues. CDR3 in DNA: TGTGCCAGCAGCACAATCCCGGACGGTAAGAACACTGAAGCTTTCTTT. Protein product: CASSTIPDGKNTEAFF.

Many counts were recorded for this clone. The sample has other DNA sequences that encode this CDR3 too. The chain carries TRBV15 and TRBJ2-3; TRBD1 matches at 10 bases. V gave up 3 bases and J gave up 4 bases; unmatched junction bases: 7. Per germline, CDR1 LNHNV and CDR2 YYDKDF (reference sequence). This CDR3 has 16 amino acids. CDR3 bases: TGTGCCACCAGCAGTGTACCGGGACAGGGGTCAGATACGCAGTATTTT. It codes for CATSSVPGQGSDTQYF.

The V call is TRBV27, the J call TRBJ2-1; 7 bases map to TRBD2. From germline, CDR1 is MNHEY and CDR2 SMNVEV (reference sequence). This CDR3 has 12 residues. V gave up 6 bases and J gave up 5 bases; unmatched junction bases: 1. The CDR3 here is CASRLADNEQFF. The DNA for the CDR3 is TGTGCCAGCAGGCTAGCGGACAATGAGCAGTTCTTC.

This clone was seen only a few times. V and J are TRBV9 and TRBJ2-3, with 14 bases aligning to TRBD2. Germline-derived CDR1 and CDR2 are SGDLS and YYNGEE. The CDR3 loop spans 16 amino acids. Unmatched junction bases numbered 3, after V lost 2 bases and J lost 4 bases. CDR3 in DNA: TGTGCCAGCAGCGTTTGGGGACTAGCGGGAGCAGATACGCAGTATTTT. Protein: CASSVWGLAGADTQYF. The variable domain in full, completed from reference TRBV9 and TRBJ2-3, reads DSGVTQTPKHLITATGQRVTLRCSPRSGDLSVYWYQQSLDQGLQFLIQYYNGEERAKGNILERFSAQQFPDLHSELNLSSLELGDSALYFCASSVWGLAGADTQYFGPGTRLTVL.

V usage is TRBV11-2 and J usage is TRBJ2-5, with 8 bases that match TRBD2. This CDR3 is 16 amino acids long. V shed 1 base and J 1 base; nucleotides not matched to a gene: 5. The germline V gene encodes CDR1 SGHAT and CDR2 FQNNGV. CDR3 coding DNA: TGTGCCAGCAGCTTAGGGCTGGCGGGAGGCCAAGAGACCCAGTACTTC. Amino acid sequence: CASSLGLAGGQETQYF.